The 3 T cell receptor beta chains below all came from one sample that was sequenced in a study of early T cells in non-severe SARS-CoV-2 infection. TCRdb reprocessed the 5' RACE reads via MiXCR and lists one record per CDR3 protein. The sample has 45,000 to 55,000 distinct CDR3 sequences, about 9.9% seen once. Sequences were obtained from whole blood. Receptors were obtained from an adult who was a healthcare worker with PCR-confirmed SARS-CoV-2 infection or an uninfected control (not recorded which).

This clonotype was seen repeatedly, ten times or more. V is TRBV18 and J is TRBJ1-1, with D uncertain. CDR1 KGHSH and CDR2 LQKENI come from the germline V gene. V lost 3 bases to trimming and J lost 1 base, with 6 bases between them. The CDR3 consists of 13 residues. The CDR3 DNA sequence: TGTGCCAGCTCACCCCGACAGAACACTGAAGCTTTCTTT. Translating it yields CASSPRQNTEAFF.

This clonotype came up a few times. V usage is TRBV3-1 and J usage is TRBJ2-3; TRBD2 might be the D (7 bases). CDR3 size: 16 residues. CDR1 LGHDT and CDR2 YNNKEL come from the germline V gene (reference sequence). Trimming took 4 bases from V and 9 from J, leaving 23 bases between them. As DNA, the CDR3 is TGTGCCAGCAGCCCCTCTGGGGGGGGGCCCGGAGGCACGCAGTATTTT. Protein product: CASSPSGGGPGGTQYF.

There are a few counts of this clonotype. V usage is TRBV3-1 and J usage is TRBJ1-6, with 9 bases lining up with TRBD1. The germline V gene encodes CDR1 LGHDT and CDR2 YNNKEL (reference sequence). J gave up 8 bases and V 1 base, and 3 bases lay outside the gene matches. The CDR3 has 15 amino acids. In nucleotides, the CDR3 is TGTGCCAGCAGCCAAGGGACAGGGGTGGATTCACCCCTCCACTTT. Translated, it gives CASSQGTGVDSPLHF.